The clone carrying this T cell receptor (beta chain) was seen only a few times. Its cognate antigen is unknown. The TCR cDNA carried a universal primer site and UMIs from 5'RACE template switching. TCRdb reprocessed the 5' RACE reads with MiXCR, giving one entry per CDR3 protein. Found here are about 300,000 distinct CDR3 sequences, about 10% of them singletons; the top ten hold approximately 3.5%. The CDR3 runs to 16 residues. The germline V gene has CDR1 MNHEY and CDR2 SVGEGT. The ends lost 0 bases at V and 9 bases at J; junction bases unmatched: 5. The data derive from a study of T cells after yellow fever vaccination. Study findings and constraints: The presence of abundant clonotypes contaminating from the bulk population was possible in FACS-sorted repertoires. Boosting was followed by the reappearance of most primary-vaccination clones (roughly 96% CD4, 70% to 90% CD8). When the response was secondary, it was weaker but reached its peak faster, day 5 versus 15.

Here the sequenced sample was CD4+ T cells sorted from PBMCs, taken 5 days after the yellow fever booster vaccination. This clonotype originated in a man aged 18 to 29 who received the YFV17D yellow fever vaccine. The V gene is TRBV6-2 or TRBV6-3, the J gene TRBJ2-1, with 13 bases that match TRBD2. Here the CDR3 DNA reads TGTGCCAGCAGTTACTCACGACTAGCGGGGGGCGGTGAGCAGTTCTTC. Translating it yields CASSYSRLAGGGEQFF.